The 32 T cell receptor beta chains in this list originate from one sample, sequenced in a study of blood T cells in healthy people across ages. Alongside a J-beta primer mix, a sample-barcoded 5' primer served in a second PCR lasting about 7 to 11 cycles. MiXCR, applied by TCRdb to the 5' RACE reads, yields one record per CDR3 protein. The table shows 550,000 to 750,000 distinct CDR3 sequences, with approximately 21% occurring only once. The sequencing sample was made of blood. The receptors derive from a man between 70 and 80 years old in good health.

This clonotype came up many times. The chain carries TRBV5-1 and TRBJ2-1; tentative D call: TRBD1 (5 bases). The CDR3 is 15 residues long. The V gene lost 0 bases and the J gene lost 3 bases, with 10 bases spanning the gap. Germline loops: CDR1 SGHRS, CDR2 YFSETQ. CDR3 coding DNA: TGCGCCAGCAGCTTGGAGGACACAAACTACAATGAGCAGTTCTTC. Translating it yields CASSLEDTNYNEQFF.

The chain couples TRBV7-2 to TRBJ2-1; 7 bases map to TRBD2. Germline CDR1 is SGHTA and CDR2 is FQGNSA. J was trimmed by 4 bases and V by 5 bases; bases with no gene match: 8. There are 15 residues in the CDR3. CDR3 in amino acids: CASSLLGSGYNEQFF. Written as DNA, the CDR3 is TGTGCCAGCAGCCTACTGGGTAGCGGGTACAATGAGCAGTTCTTC.

The rearrangement uses TRBV5-1 and TRBJ2-3; tentatively, D is TRBD2 (5 bases). V lost 3 bases, J lost 5 bases, and 16 bases lay in between. The CDR3 sequence is 15 residues long. CDR1 and CDR2 (germline): SGHRS, YFSETQ. Here the CDR3 DNA reads TGCGCCAGCAGCTCCATTACTAGTTACGAAGATACGCAGTATTTT. Its protein is CASSSITSYEDTQYF. The full variable domain, its missing parts supplied by reference TRBV5-1 and TRBJ2-3, is KAGVTQTPRYLIKTRGQQVTLSCSPISGHRSVSWYQQTPGQGLQFLFEYFSETQRNKGNFPGRFSGRQFSNSRSEMNVSTLELGDSALYLCASSSITSYEDTQYFGPGTRLTVL.

Only a few counts were recorded for this clonotype. V usage is TRBV3-1 and J usage is TRBJ1-1; D not certain. With 5 bases removed from V and 4 bases from J, the gap between germline ends came to 17 bases. Germline V gene lookup returns CDR1 LGHDT and CDR2 YNNKEL (reference sequence). This CDR3 is 15 amino acids long. The CDR3 region has the DNA TGTGCCAGCAGCAGAGCGCGGGGATTGGTCACTGAAGCTTTCTTT. Translated, it gives CASSRARGLVTEAFF.

The chain combines TRBV20-1 with TRBJ2-3; TRBD2 aligns across 11 bases. This CDR3 contains 16 residues. V lost 0 bases, J lost 3 bases, and 5 bases stayed unmatched. Germline V gene sequence: CDR1 DFQATT, CDR2 SNEGSKA (reference sequence). The chain's CDR3 is CSARDMLAGGTDTQYF. For the CDR3, the DNA is TGCAGTGCTAGAGATATGCTAGCGGGGGGAACAGATACGCAGTATTTT.

This clonotype came up a few times. This sequence joins TRBV20-1 and TRBJ2-3, with D unresolved. Between the trimmed V and J ends, which lost 1 base and 5 bases, there was a span of 16 bases. The CDR3 spans 15 residues. CDR1 is DFQATT and CDR2 is SNEGSKA in the germline V gene (reference sequence). In DNA, the CDR3 is TGCAGTGCTAGAGGAGATGGGCTGGCGAGAGATACGCAGTATTTT. It encodes CSARGDGLARDTQYF.

V is TRBV12-3 or TRBV12-4 and J is TRBJ2-2; 13 positions agree with TRBD2. The trim removed 7 bases at V and 6 bases at J, leaving 8 bases unmatched. This CDR3 has 16 residues. The CDR3 region is CASTPGLAGVAGELFF. Written as DNA, the CDR3 is TGTGCCAGCACCCCAGGACTAGCGGGAGTCGCCGGGGAGCTGTTTTTT.

This clonotype was seen more than once but under ten times. The chain combines TRBV5-1 with TRBJ2-1; 9 nucleotides line up with TRBD2. The J call may be incorrect, as the DNA end agrees better with TRBJ2-5. Germline lookup yields CDR1 SGHRS and CDR2 YFSETQ. The CDR3 runs to 15 residues. The CDR3 bases are TGCGCCAGCAGCTTCGCTAGCGGGGTTCAAGAGACCCAGTACTTC. Amino acid sequence: CASSFASGVQETQYF.

This clonotype was observed a few times. The chain couples TRBV12-3 or TRBV12-4 to TRBJ2-3; D perhaps matches TRBD1 (7 bases). The CDR3 contains 13 residues. Between the trimmed V and J ends, which lost 8 bases and 1 base, there was a span of 10 bases. The CDR3 DNA is TGTGCCAGCCAGGGGGGTGGCACAGATACGCAGTATTTT. It is translated as CASQGGGTDTQYF.

V gene TRBV5-1 combines with J gene TRBJ2-1; a weak D match, TRBD2 (6 bases). CDR1 and CDR2 from the germline V gene are SGHRS and YFSETQ. The CDR3 has 16 residues. V lost 7 bases and J lost 4, with 21 bases in between. DNA for the CDR3: TGCGCCAGCTGCGTGGAGGCGGGGTCCGAATACAATGAGCAGTTCTTC. Its protein product is CASCVEAGSEYNEQFF.

The rearrangement uses TRBV6-2 or TRBV6-3 and TRBJ1-5; D gene ambiguous. V shed 0 bases and J shed 0 bases, with 9 bases lying between them. Looked up from germline, CDR1 is MNHEY and CDR2 is SVGEGT. The CDR3 is made up of 16 amino acids. The DNA for the CDR3 is TGTGCCAGCAGTTACTCGAGGGCGGCTAGCAATCAGCCCCAGCATTTT. Encoded protein: CASSYSRAASNQPQHF.

In the case of this clonotype: One junction end does not reproduce the germline sequence, and a read error may be involved. This chain connects TRBV7-9 to TRBJ2-1; 10 bases agree with TRBD1. The CDR3 extends over 13 amino acids. Germline CDR1 reads SEHNR; CDR2 reads FQNEAQ (reference sequence). The CDR3 sequence: CASSMGQGYEQLF. Here the CDR3 DNA reads TGTGCCAGCAGCATGGGACAGGGGTATGAGCAGCTCTTC.

The rearrangement joins TRBV7-2 to TRBJ2-5; D call uncertain. Gene TRBJ2-7 matches the end of the DNA better, so the J call may be wrong. This CDR3 comprises 15 residues. Germline-derived CDR1 and CDR2 are SGHTA and FQGNSA. The CDR3 DNA reads TGTGCCAGCAGCCTCCCTTCCGAGCGAGTTTACGAGCAGTACTTC. This gives the protein CASSLPSERVYEQYF.

The V gene is TRBV20-1, the J gene TRBJ2-3; tentative D call: TRBD2 (5 bases). Germline V gene sequence: CDR1 DFQATT, CDR2 SNEGSKA (reference sequence). This CDR3 is 14 amino acids long. Between the trimmed V and J ends, which lost 1 base and 2 bases, there was a span of 10 bases. CDR3 residues: CSARVPSTTDTQYF. The CDR3 DNA follows: TGCAGTGCTAGAGTCCCTAGCACCACAGATACGCAGTATTTT.

This clonotype was found a few times. J is TRBJ2-5 and V is TRBV14; 9 bases match TRBD2. The end of the DNA fits TRBJ2-1 better, so the J call may be wrong. CDR1 is SGHDN, CDR2 FVKESK, per germline. This CDR3 contains 14 residues. CDR3 residues: CASSQREGRSEQFF. In DNA form, the CDR3 reads TGTGCCAGCAGCCAGCGGGAGGGCCGGAGTGAGCAGTTCTTC.

This clonotype was detected a few times. V usage is TRBV3-1 and J usage is TRBJ2-1; no reliable D call. Germline values: CDR1 LGHDT, CDR2 YNNKEL (reference sequence). The CDR3 contains 17 residues. The V end lost 1 base, the J end lost 4 bases, and 17 bases lay between the germline ends. The CDR3 region has the DNA TGTGCCAGCAGCCAAGGAAGCGCCCTAGTTTTATACAATGAGCAGTTCTTC. Its protein product is CASSQGSALVLYNEQFF.

This clonotype has just a few counts. Germline is not matched at one junction end, which may reflect a read error. This sequence joins TRBV19 and TRBJ2-1; D possibly matches TRBD1 or TRBD2 (5 bases each). CDR3 length: 12 residues. Germline-derived CDR1 and CDR2 are LNHDA and SQIVND (reference sequence). The CDR3 sequence: CASSRDVETRYF. CDR3 DNA: TGTGCCAGTAGTCGGGACGTGGAGACCCGGTACTTC.

This clonotype was recorded a few times. The chain carries TRBV3-1 and TRBJ2-6; D not resolved. Germline loops: CDR1 LGHDT, CDR2 YNNKEL (reference sequence). The CDR3 contains 15 residues. Trimming pared 4 bases from V and 0 bases from J, leaving 7 bases between. For the CDR3, the DNA is TGTGCCAGCAGCCGCCGGGCCTCTGGGGCCAACGTCCTGACTTTC. Amino acid sequence: CASSRRASGANVLTF.

J is TRBJ2-5 and V is TRBV5-1; 10 bases fit TRBD2. The J call is uncertain, as TRBJ2-1 better fits the DNA end. Germline CDR1 SGHRS, CDR2 YFSETQ. This CDR3 has 15 residues. The DNA for the CDR3 is TGCGCCAGCAGCGACCCTAGCGGGAGCAAGAATGAGCAGTTCTTC. Protein sequence: CASSDPSGSKNEQFF.

This clonotype came up many times. The gene calls are TRBV4-1 and TRBJ2-1; TRBD1 agrees at 10 bases. CDR3 length: 16 amino acids. The germline CDR1 and CDR2 sequences are MGHRA and YSYEKL. V lost 2 bases to trimming and J lost 1 base; unmatched junction nucleotides: 2. The CDR3 reads CASSQTGQGSYNEQFF. CDR3 coding DNA: TGCGCCAGCAGCCAAACGGGACAGGGGTCCTACAATGAGCAGTTCTTC.

This chain uses TRBV2 with TRBJ2-1, with 11 bases matching TRBD1. Germline-derived CDR1 and CDR2 are SNHLY and FYNNEI. Trimming cost V 6 bases and J 8 bases; bases outside gene matches: 9. The length of the CDR3 is 15 residues. CDR3 residues: CASRGDRGIFDEQFF. The DNA of the CDR3 is TGTGCCAGCAGGGGGGACAGGGGGATTTTCGATGAGCAGTTCTTC.

This clonotype was seen only a few times. The V gene is TRBV28, the J gene TRBJ1-5; D gene ambiguous. The V and J ends lost 5 bases and 4 bases respectively, with 6 bases between them. Germline loops: CDR1 MDHEN, CDR2 SYDVKM. The CDR3 runs 12 residues. The CDR3 sequence: CASSMLNQPQHF. The CDR3 coding sequence is TGTGCCAGCAGTATGCTGAATCAGCCCCAGCATTTT.

This clonotype occurred a few times. The chain carries TRBV28 and TRBJ2-7; D could derive from TRBD1 or TRBD2 (6 bases each). Germline V gene data show CDR1 as MDHEN and CDR2 as SYDVKM. The CDR3 has 13 residues. The V gene lost 5 bases and the J gene lost 0 bases, with 8 bases spanning the gap. The CDR3 DNA is TGTGCCAGCAGTGCGGGACACTCCTACGAGCAGTACTTC. It yields the protein CASSAGHSYEQYF.

The V call is TRBV24-1, the J call TRBJ2-3; 7 bases match TRBD1. The CDR3 sequence is 16 residues long. V was pared by 5 bases and J by 4 bases, with 11 bases of the junction left unmatched. Germline loops: CDR1 KGHDR, CDR2 SFDVKD. The CDR3 coding sequence is TGTGCCACCAGTGGCGAGACAGGGAGATCCGCAGATACGCAGTATTTT. Translated, it gives CATSGETGRSADTQYF.

This chain connects TRBV4-2 to TRBJ1-5; 9 bases are a match to TRBD1. The trim removed 1 base at V and 5 bases at J, leaving 12 bases unmatched. The CDR3 runs to 18 residues. Germline V gene data show CDR1 as LGHNA and CDR2 as YNFKEQ. The CDR3 bases are TGTGCCAGCAGCCAAGCCTACTACAGGGGGCCCGTGGATCAGCCCCAGCATTTT. This encodes CASSQAYYRGPVDQPQHF.

V is TRBV21-1 and J is TRBJ2-5; no check of the table's D call, TRBD1, against the DNA was made. The end of the DNA is better explained by TRBJ2-7, so the J call may be wrong. TRBV21-1 counts as a pseudogene. CDR3 length: 17 amino acids. The CDR3 sequence: CASSKSLLRGLGDEQYF. Written as DNA, the CDR3 is TGTGCCAGCAGCAAAAGTTTACTCAGGGGACTGGGAGACGAGCAGTACTTC.

This clonotype came up a few times. The chain recombines TRBV4-2 with TRBJ2-3, with D possibly being TRBD2 (5 bases). The V end was cut by 0 bases, the J end by 2 bases, with 12 bases between. CDR1 is LGHNA and CDR2 is YNFKEQ in the germline V gene. The CDR3 has 16 amino acids. CDR3 sequence: CASSQDRERLTDTQYF. The DNA of the CDR3 is TGTGCCAGCAGCCAAGATAGGGAGCGGCTCACAGATACGCAGTATTTT.

This clonotype was picked up a small number of times. The V and J genes are TRBV7-8 and TRBJ2-1; D is possibly TRBD2 (6 bases). The J call may be wrong; the DNA end is better matched by TRBJ2-5. The CDR3 has 14 residues. The germline CDR1 and CDR2 sequences are SGHVS and FQNEAQ. The CDR3 is CASSTGVGKETQYF. In nucleotides, the CDR3 is TGTGCCAGCAGCACGGGGGTTGGGAAAGAGACCCAGTACTTC.

V gene TRBV3-1 combines with J gene TRBJ2-1; 9 bases are shared with TRBD1. The germline CDR1 and CDR2 sequences are LGHDT and YNNKEL (reference sequence). This CDR3 contains 18 residues. The V and J ends lost 3 bases and 6 bases, in that order; junction bases with no gene match: 15. In DNA, the CDR3 is TGTGCCAGCAGCCACCCCCTGGAAGAGGGACAGGGCGGCAATGAGCAGTTCTTC. Its translation is CASSHPLEEGQGGNEQFF.

This clonotype has more than one count but fewer than ten. The CDR3 DNA follows: TGTGCCAGCAGCTTAGCGCCGGGGGCTGGTGCAACTAATGAAAAACTGTTTTTT. Translated, it gives CASSLAPGAGATNEKLFF. J is TRBJ1-4 and V is TRBV7-8; tentative D call: TRBD1 (6 bases). Germline CDR1 reads SGHVS; CDR2 reads FQNEAQ. This CDR3 is built from 18 residues. Trimming shortened V by 0 bases and J by 0 bases, and 14 bases separated the two germline ends.

A note on this clonotype: A junction boundary mismatches the germline segment, possibly from a read error. The chain combines TRBV24-1 with TRBJ2-5; D gene uncertain. The CDR3 spans 14 residues. CDR1 and CDR2 from the germline V gene are KGHDR and SFDVKD. Here the CDR3 reads CATSDYAAQGTQYF. The CDR3, as DNA: TGTGCCACCAGTGATTATGCAGCCCAAGGGACCCAGTACTTC.

This clonotype was seen many times. This sequence joins TRBV20-1 and TRBJ2-1; the D gene is possibly TRBD2 (6 bases). Trimming shortened V by 6 bases and J by 4 bases, and 16 bases separated the two germline ends. Germline values: CDR1 DFQATT, CDR2 SNEGSKA (reference sequence). The CDR3 spans 14 residues. DNA for the CDR3: TGCAGTGCCCTGAAGTCTAGCGCGTACAATGAGCAGTTCTTC. Its translation is CSALKSSAYNEQFF.